Presented here are 3 T cell receptor beta chains from one specimen sequenced in a study of blood T cell repertoires in COVID-19. TCRdb keeps only in-frame clones here, not all; method: immunoSEQ multiplex PCR. The table records 95,000 or so clones, 75% to 90% of them present only once. The sample consisted of peripheral blood. These receptor sequences come from an older man with active or convalescent COVID-19.

V and J are TRBV18 and TRBJ2-1; D gene unclear. CDR3 length: 13 residues. V lost 2 bases, J lost 6 bases, and 8 bases lay in between. Germline CDR1 KGHSH, CDR2 LQKENI. The CDR3 nucleotides read TGTGCCAGCTCACCATCCGGGTCCAATGAGCAGTTCTTC. This translates into CASSPSGSNEQFF.

The chain recombines TRBV12-5 with TRBJ2-2, with D perhaps TRBD1 (6 bases). The CDR3 is 15 amino acids. V lost 6 bases and J lost 1, with 12 bases in between. Per the germline V gene, CDR1 is LGHNT and CDR2 is FRNRAP. In nucleotides, the CDR3 is TGTGCTAGTGGGACAACAGGGAAGAACACCGGGGAGCTGTTTTTT. Amino acids: CASGTTGKNTGELFF.

In this sample, this clone turned up once. The V gene is TRBV27, the J gene TRBJ1-6; maybe TRBD1 (5 bases). The germline V gene has CDR1 MNHEY and CDR2 SMNVEV (reference sequence). The CDR3 runs 17 residues. V gave up 1 base and J gave up 1 base, with 11 bases separating them. The CDR3 DNA is TGTGCCAGCAGTTTATGGGGGGGGACTTCCTATAATTCACCCCTCCACTTT. Amino acids: CASSLWGGTSYNSPLHF.